The clone carrying this T cell receptor (beta chain) was detected only once. Its antigen is unknown. This specimen belongs to a study of OX40 agonist ivuxolimab in advanced cancers. Study at large: Ivuxolimab is an agonistic anti-OX40 (CD134) antibody, and patients were treated with it.

Data came from immunoSEQ multiplex PCR; TCRdb stores just in-frame clones and leaves some out. The sample has some 48,000 clones; 92% are singletons. After removal of 6 bases from V and 6 bases from J, the junction contained 17 bases not matched to a gene. Germline CDR1 and CDR2: MNHNS and SASEGT. This CDR3 has 17 amino acids. Whole-study results and caveats: Certain nonresponders likewise exhibited a low normalized T-cell clonal expansion.

The origin of this receptor is an adult with an advanced solid tumor such as melanoma, head and neck, liver or kidney cancer. Material: CD4+ or CD8+ T cells sorted from blood, obtained in a trial of the OX40 agonist ivuxolimab. J is TRBJ1-2 and V is TRBV6-1; TRBD1 aligns across 9 bases. This chain's CDR3 is CASRESFSGTGMDGYTF. CDR3 coding DNA: TGTGCCAGCAGAGAATCTTTCTCCGGGACAGGGATGGATGGCTACACCTTC.